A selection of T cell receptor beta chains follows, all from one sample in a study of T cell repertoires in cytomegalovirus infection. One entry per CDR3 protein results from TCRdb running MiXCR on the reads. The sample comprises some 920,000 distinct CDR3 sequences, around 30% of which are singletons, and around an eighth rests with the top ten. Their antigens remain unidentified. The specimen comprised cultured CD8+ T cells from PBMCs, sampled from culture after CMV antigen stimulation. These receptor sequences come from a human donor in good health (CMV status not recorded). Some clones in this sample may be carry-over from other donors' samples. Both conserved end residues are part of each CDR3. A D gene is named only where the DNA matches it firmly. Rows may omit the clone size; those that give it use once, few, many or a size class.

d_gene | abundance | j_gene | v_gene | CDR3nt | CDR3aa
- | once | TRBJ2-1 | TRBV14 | TGTCCCAGCAGCCAAGTGTCAGGGGTGTACAATGAGCAGTTCTTC | CPSSQVSGVYNEQFF
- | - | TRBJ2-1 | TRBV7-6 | TGTGCCAGCAGCCCCGGCGACACCTATGGCAATGAGCAGTTCTTC | CASSPGDTYGNEQFF
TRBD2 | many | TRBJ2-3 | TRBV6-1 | TGTGCCAGCAGTTTAATAGCGGGGGGGATCGGCACAGATACGCAGTATTTT | CASSLIAGGIGTDTQYF
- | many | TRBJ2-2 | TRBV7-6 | TGTGCCAGCACCCTTACAGGGCCCGGGGAGCTGTTTTTT | CASTLTGPGELFF
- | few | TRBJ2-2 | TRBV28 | TGTGCCAGCAGCCGGAATCCCGGGGAGCTGTTTTTT | CASSRNPGELFF
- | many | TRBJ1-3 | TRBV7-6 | TGTGCCAGCAGCTCCCCAGAGTCTGGAAACACCATATATTTT | CASSSPESGNTIYF
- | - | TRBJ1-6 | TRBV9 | TGTGCCAGTTCCGAGGGGTCGAGCTCCTATAATTCACCCCTCCACTTT | CASSEGSSSYNSPLHF
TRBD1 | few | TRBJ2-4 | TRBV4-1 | TGCGCCAGCAGCCAAGATCCGAGACAGGGGTCCAAAAACATTCAGTACTTC | CASSQDPRQGSKNIQYF
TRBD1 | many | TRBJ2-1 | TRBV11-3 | TGTGCCAGCAGCTTAGGGACAGGCGGTGAGCAGTTCTTC | CASSLGTGGEQFF
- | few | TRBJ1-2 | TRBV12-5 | TGTGCTAGTGGTTTGGCCCGGACTAACTATGGCTACACCTTC | CASGLARTNYGYTF
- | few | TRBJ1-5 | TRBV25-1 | TGTGCCAGCAGTGACCCCGGGACACCAAATCAGCCCCAGCATTTT | CASSDPGTPNQPQHF
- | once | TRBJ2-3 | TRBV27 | TGTGCCAGCACCCCCGGGGGCTCATTAGATACGCAGTATTTT | CASTPGGSLDTQYF
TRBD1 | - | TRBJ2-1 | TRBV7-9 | TGTGCGTCGACAGGGGGCGCGAGGAATGAGCAGTTCTTC | CASTGGARNEQFF
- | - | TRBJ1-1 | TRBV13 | TGTGCCAGCAGCTTAGGGTCCGATAACACTGAAGCTTTCTTT | CASSLGSDNTEAFF
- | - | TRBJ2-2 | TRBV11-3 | TGTGCCAGCAGCCCGGGACACCCAACATCGAACACCGGGGAGCTGTTTTTT | CASSPGHPTSNTGELFF
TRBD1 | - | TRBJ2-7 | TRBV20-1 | TGCAGTGCTAGAGGTCGGGACAGGGAAAAGGGAGCTCCCTACGAGCAGTACTTC | CSARGRDREKGAPYEQYF
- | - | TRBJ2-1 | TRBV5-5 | TGTGCCAGCAGCTTACCCGGACAGTCGACCTACAGTGAGCAGTTCTTC | CASSLPGQSTYSEQFF
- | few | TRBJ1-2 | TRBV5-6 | TGTGCCAGCAACGGAGGGTACTATGGCTACACCTTC | CASNGGYYGYTF
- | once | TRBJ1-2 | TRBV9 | TGTGCCAGCAGCGCCCGACAGCACAATACTCAAGGGGAGTATGGCTACACCTTC | CASSARQHNTQGEYGYTF
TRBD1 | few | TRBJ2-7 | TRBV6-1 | TGTGCCAGCAGAGCGACAGGGCGATCCTACGAGCAGTACTTC | CASRATGRSYEQYF
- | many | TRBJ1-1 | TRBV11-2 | TGTGCCAGCAGACTACTTGGGGGGGCAAACACTGAAGCTTTCTTT | CASRLLGGANTEAFF
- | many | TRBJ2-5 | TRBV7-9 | TGTGCCAGCAGCCACCCGGGGGAGGAGACCCAGTACTTC | CASSHPGEETQYF
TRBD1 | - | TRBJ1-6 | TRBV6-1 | TGTGCCAGCAGTTTGACAGGGGCCATCCCCTATAATTCACCCCTCCACTTT | CASSLTGAIPYNSPLHF
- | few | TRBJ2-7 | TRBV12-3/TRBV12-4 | TGTGCCACTCGAGATGGCCGTACTTACGAGCAGTACTTC | CATRDGRTYEQYF
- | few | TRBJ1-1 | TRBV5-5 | TGTGCCAGCAGCGTGGGGGCCGACAGGAAGAACACTGAAGCTTTCTTT | CASSVGADRKNTEAFF